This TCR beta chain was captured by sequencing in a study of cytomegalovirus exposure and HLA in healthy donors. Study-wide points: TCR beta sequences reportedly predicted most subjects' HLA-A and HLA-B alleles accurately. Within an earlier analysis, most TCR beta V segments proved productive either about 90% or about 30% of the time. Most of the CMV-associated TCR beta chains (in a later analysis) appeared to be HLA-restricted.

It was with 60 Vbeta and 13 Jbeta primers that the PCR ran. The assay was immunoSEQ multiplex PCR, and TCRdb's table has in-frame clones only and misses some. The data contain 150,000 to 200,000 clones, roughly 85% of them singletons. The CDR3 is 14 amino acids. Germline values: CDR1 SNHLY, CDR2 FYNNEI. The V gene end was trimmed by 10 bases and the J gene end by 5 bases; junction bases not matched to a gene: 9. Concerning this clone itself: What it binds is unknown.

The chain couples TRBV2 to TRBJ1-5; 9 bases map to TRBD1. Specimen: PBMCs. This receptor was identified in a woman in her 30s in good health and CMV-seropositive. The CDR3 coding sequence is TGTGCCACAGATACGGGACAGGGACATCAGCCCCAGCATTTT. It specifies CATDTGQGHQPQHF.